A selection of T cell receptor beta chains follows, all from one sample in a study of Ad26.COV2.S vaccination and SARS-CoV-2 variants. Some clones are missing from TCRdb's copy, which holds only in-frame ones; the method was immunoSEQ multiplex PCR. The sample lists a few hundred thousand clones; around nine tenths were seen once. The material was peripheral blood, obtained in a trial of Ad26.COV2.S vaccine versus placebo. All receptors come from a person between 18 and 65 years old who received the Ad26.COV2.S COVID-19 vaccine or a placebo. Each CDR3 is given with its conserved first and last residue. The order of the fields is J gene, D gene, clone size, V gene, CDR3 protein, CDR3 DNA. D genes are given only for firm matches. Expanded clones get a size class; other rows say once, few or many, or leave the size out.

j_call: TRBJ2-5; d_call: TRBD2; clone_size: -; v_call: TRBV18; cdr3_aa: CASSPRTSGLQETQYF; cdr3_nt: TGTGCCAGCTCACCTCGGACTAGCGGGTTGCAAGAGACCCAGTACTTC
j_call: TRBJ1-6; d_call: -; clone_size: -; v_call: TRBV25-1; cdr3_aa: CASKKQGSSPLHF; cdr3_nt: TGTGCCAGCAAGAAACAGGGTAGCTCACCCCTCCACTTT
j_call: TRBJ2-7; d_call: -; clone_size: -; v_call: TRBV5-1; cdr3_aa: CASSFYLLGYEQYF; cdr3_nt: TGCGCCAGCAGCTTCTATCTGCTTGGCTACGAGCAGTACTTC
j_call: TRBJ1-1; d_call: -; clone_size: -; v_call: TRBV6-5; cdr3_aa: CASSKNTEAFF; cdr3_nt: TGTGCCAGCAGCAAGAACACTGAAGCTTTCTTT
j_call: TRBJ2-3; d_call: -; clone_size: -; v_call: TRBV4-1; cdr3_aa: CASSQVGLSAGRTDTQYF; cdr3_nt: TGCGCCAGCAGCCAAGTGGGTCTGTCGGCAGGGAGGACAGATACGCAGTATTTT
j_call: TRBJ2-3; d_call: -; clone_size: -; v_call: TRBV6-5; cdr3_aa: CASTPRGGAVDTQYF; cdr3_nt: TGTGCCAGCACCCCCAGGGGGGGGGCCGTTGATACGCAGTATTTT
j_call: TRBJ2-1; d_call: TRBD2; clone_size: -; v_call: TRBV3-1/TRBV3-2; cdr3_aa: CASSFAGAYNEQFF; cdr3_nt: TGTGCCAGCAGCTTTGCGGGGGCCTACAATGAGCAGTTCTTC
j_call: TRBJ1-6; d_call: -; clone_size: -; v_call: TRBV30; cdr3_aa: CAWGPGQAYSPLHF; cdr3_nt: TGTGCCTGGGGGCCCGGGCAGGCCTATTCACCCCTCCACTTT
j_call: TRBJ1-2; d_call: -; clone_size: -; v_call: TRBV30; cdr3_aa: CAWSVGEVGGYTF; cdr3_nt: TGTGCCTGGAGTGTAGGGGAGGTGGGCGGCTACACCTTC
j_call: TRBJ2-2; d_call: -; clone_size: -; v_call: TRBV2; cdr3_aa: CASSVEGTGELFF; cdr3_nt: TGTGCCAGCAGTGTGGAGGGAACCGGGGAGCTGTTTTTT
j_call: TRBJ1-2; d_call: -; clone_size: -; v_call: TRBV5-1; cdr3_aa: CASSLEVLQGSNGYTF; cdr3_nt: TGCGCCAGCAGCTTGGAGGTCTTACAGGGTTCTAATGGCTACACCTTC
j_call: TRBJ2-1; d_call: TRBD1; clone_size: -; v_call: TRBV5-1; cdr3_aa: CASSLRQGSDNEQFF; cdr3_nt: TGCGCCAGCAGCCTAAGACAGGGGAGCGACAATGAGCAGTTCTTC
j_call: TRBJ2-6; d_call: TRBD1; clone_size: once; v_call: TRBV19; cdr3_aa: CASSTGGARSGANVLTF; cdr3_nt: TGTGCCAGTAGTACAGGGGGCGCCCGCTCTGGGGCCAACGTCCTGACTTTC
j_call: TRBJ2-4; d_call: -; clone_size: -; v_call: TRBV4-1; cdr3_aa: CASSPDSMGNRDIQYF; cdr3_nt: TGCGCCAGCAGCCCCGATTCGATGGGGAATAGGGACATTCAGTACTTC
j_call: TRBJ1-5; d_call: -; clone_size: -; v_call: TRBV3-1/TRBV3-2; cdr3_aa: CASSLRQGNQPQHF; cdr3_nt: TGTGCCAGCAGCCTTAGGCAGGGGAATCAGCCCCAGCATTTT
j_call: TRBJ2-2; d_call: TRBD1; clone_size: -; v_call: TRBV24-1; cdr3_aa: CATSEGDRFAGELFF; cdr3_nt: TGTGCCACCAGTGAGGGGGACAGGTTTGCCGGGGAGCTGTTTTTT
j_call: TRBJ1-1; d_call: -; clone_size: -; v_call: TRBV29-1; cdr3_aa: CSVKGRPNTEAFF; cdr3_nt: TGCAGCGTCAAGGGGAGGCCGAACACTGAAGCTTTCTTT
j_call: TRBJ1-2; d_call: -; clone_size: -; v_call: TRBV7-9; cdr3_aa: CASSHADLREGYGYTF; cdr3_nt: TGTGCCAGCAGCCACGCAGACCTCAGGGAAGGCTATGGCTACACCTTC